Listed below are T cell receptor beta chains from one sample, sequenced in a study of T cell changes during pregnancy in multiple sclerosis. Clones were read by immunoSEQ multiplex PCR, and TCRdb kept only the in-frame ones, dropping some. The table has about 67,000 clones, 91% seen once. This specimen consisted of peripheral blood, obtained in the first trimester of pregnancy. These receptors were obtained from a female donor with multiple sclerosis, enrolled in a pregnancy study. Each CDR3 is given with its conserved first and last residue. A D gene is named only where the DNA matches it firmly. Clone size is not always given. Where it is, it says once, few, many or a class for expanded clones.

>TRBD1|TRBV6-1|TRBJ2-5|NA
TGTGCCACCAAGGACAGGATAGGCGTCGAGACCCAGTACTTC
CATKDRIGVETQYF
>TRBD2|TRBV5-1|TRBJ2-1|NA
TGCGCCAGCAGCTTCGGCGGGAGGGCCTTAGGGGCCTACAATGAGCAGTTCTTC
CASSFGGRALGAYNEQFF
>NA|TRBV6-6|TRBJ2-5|NA
TGTGCCAGCAGAGAAGGGGCGGCAGGAGAGACCCAGTACTTC
CASREGAAGETQYF
>NA|TRBV25-1|TRBJ2-3|once
TGTGCCAGCATATCAACTATCCCAACAGATACGCAGTATTTT
CASISTIPTDTQYF
>NA|TRBV7-6|TRBJ2-1|NA
TGTGCCAGCAGCTTTAAGATCATGGTTACCCCAGACTACAATGAGCAGTTCTTC
CASSFKIMVTPDYNEQFF
>TRBD1|TRBV13|TRBJ2-2|NA
TGTGCCAGCAGCTTATACCCGGGACAGGACCGGGCGAACACCGGGGAGCTGTTTTTT
CASSLYPGQDRANTGELFF
>NA|TRBV5-1|TRBJ1-5|NA
TGCGCCAGCAGCTTGGCAGGACAGAGCAATCAGCCCCAGCATTTT
CASSLAGQSNQPQHF
>TRBD2|TRBV9|TRBJ2-3|NA
TGTGCCAGCAGCGCCTATTTAGCGGGGGCCCCGCCAAGCACAGATACGCAGTATTTT
CASSAYLAGAPPSTDTQYF
>TRBD2|TRBV6-1|TRBJ2-3|NA
TGTGCCAGCATCGGGAGGAGCACAGATACGCAGTATTTT
CASIGRSTDTQYF
>TRBD1|TRBV10-1|TRBJ1-1|NA
TGCGCCAGCAGTGATTGTGCAGGGGGCAAAACTGAAGCTTTCTTT
CASSDCAGGKTEAFF
>TRBD1|TRBV28|TRBJ2-2|NA
TGTGCCAGCAGTTTATCCGGACAGGGGGAGGACGGGGAGCTGTTTTTT
CASSLSGQGEDGELFF
>TRBD1|TRBV28|TRBJ1-4|NA
TGTGCCAGCAGGGGACAGGGGATAACAACTAATGAAAAACTGTTTTTT
CASRGQGITTNEKLFF
>TRBD2|TRBV5-6|TRBJ2-5|NA
TGTGCCAGCAGCCCTCGACTAGCGGGAAGCCGCCAAGAGACCCAGTACTTC
CASSPRLAGSRQETQYF
>NA|TRBV6-6|TRBJ2-1|NA
TGTGCCAGCAGTTACACCCATAACTCCGACAATGAGCAGTTCTTC
CASSYTHNSDNEQFF
>TRBD1|TRBV10-3|TRBJ2-2|NA
TGTGCCATCACCGACAGGGGGCTCGAAACCGGGGAGCTGTTTTTT
CAITDRGLETGELFF
>NA|TRBV7-9|TRBJ2-1|once
TGTGCCAGCAGCTCAAGAGCGGGTAGCTCCTACAATGAGCAGTTCTTC
CASSSRAGSSYNEQFF
>NA|TRBV2|TRBJ2-7|NA
TGTGCCAGCAGCCCGGGAACCTACGTTGAGCAGTACTTC
CASSPGTYVEQYF
>NA|TRBV19|TRBJ2-3|once
TGTGCCAGTAGTATAGGTGCAGGGAACACAGATACGCAGTATTTT
CASSIGAGNTDTQYF
>TRBD2|TRBV28|TRBJ2-7|NA
TGTGGGTGCGGGAGCTCCTACGAGCAGTACTTC
CGCGSSYEQYF
>TRBD2|TRBV2|TRBJ2-1|NA
TGTGCCAGCAGTGAATTACTAGCGGGAGTTGGCGAGCAGTTCTTC
CASSELLAGVGEQFF
>NA|TRBV5-4|TRBJ2-3|NA
TGTGCCAGCAGCTCCGCCGCAGACTTTTACACAGATACGCAGTATTTT
CASSSAADFYTDTQYF
>TRBD1|TRBV6-6|TRBJ2-7|NA
TGTGCCAGCAGTGTGCCAAGGCAGGGGGATAACGAGCAGTACTTC
CASSVPRQGDNEQYF
>TRBD2|TRBV5-1|TRBJ2-5|NA
TGCGCCAGCAGCTTGGGGCTTGCGGGAGGAGGGGAGACCCAGTACTTC
CASSLGLAGGGETQYF
>NA|TRBV9|TRBJ2-1|NA
TGTGCCAGCAGCGTATTCTCCGGCGGAAGCTCCTACAATGAGCAGTTCTTC
CASSVFSGGSSYNEQFF
>NA|TRBV10-3|TRBJ2-1|NA
TGTGCCATCAGTGACAACGGGTTTCTGGAGAGCAATGAGCAGTTCTTC
CAISDNGFLESNEQFF
>NA|TRBV2|TRBJ2-2|NA
TGTGCCAGCAGTGTGGAACTACTAAACACCGGGGAGCTGTTTTTT
CASSVELLNTGELFF
>NA|TRBV27|TRBJ2-7|NA
TGTGCCAGCAGATCAATCCAGACAGGGGAGGGAACCTACGAGCAGTACTTC
CASRSIQTGEGTYEQYF
>NA|TRBV7-2|TRBJ1-5|NA
TGTGCCAGCAGCCCCCAGGGGCGGGCAGGGCCCCAGCATTTT
CASSPQGRAGPQHF
>NA|TRBV10-3|TRBJ1-2|NA
TGTGCCATCAGGCCGGGACAACAGGTCTACGGCTACACCTTC
CAIRPGQQVYGYTF
>NA|TRBV7-6|TRBJ2-2|NA
TGTGCCAGCAGCTCAACCGGGACTTCGAACACCGGGGAGCTGTTTTTT
CASSSTGTSNTGELFF
>NA|TRBV6-1|TRBJ2-3|NA
TGTGCCAGCATCTGGTCGAGGGCCGCAGATACGCAGTATTTT
CASIWSRAADTQYF
>NA|TRBV21-1|TRBJ2-3|NA
TGTGCCAGCAGCAAACACCAGGGATCTGTCTTTCTGCCGCAGTATTTT
CASSKHQGSVFLPQYF
>TRBD2|TRBV9|TRBJ2-2|NA
TGTGCCAGCAGCAGCTATCTAGCGGGGGGGAGCACCGGGGAGCTGTTTTTT
CASSSYLAGGSTGELFF
>NA|TRBV12-5|TRBJ2-3|few
TGTGCTAGTGGTTTGTCCCCCTCCCGGGGGTACACAGATACGCAGTATTTT
CASGLSPSRGYTDTQYF
>TRBD1|TRBV9|TRBJ1-2|NA
TGTGCCAGCAGCCCCAGGGACAGCCTTAACTATGGCTACACCTTC
CASSPRDSLNYGYTF
>NA|TRBV27|TRBJ1-5|NA
TGTGCCAGCAAGGAGCATACCAATCAGCCCCAGCATTTT
CASKEHTNQPQHF
>NA|TRBV7-6|TRBJ1-5|NA
TGTGCCAGCAGCGCCCGGGCGGGGGGAAGAGGTAGTGGCAATCAGCCCCAGCATTTT
CASSARAGGRGSGNQPQHF
>TRBD1|TRBV29-1|TRBJ1-1|NA
TGCAGCGTGGAACCGGGACAGGGTGTCACTGAAGCTTTCTTT
CSVEPGQGVTEAFF
>TRBD2|TRBV5-4|TRBJ2-3|NA
TGTGCCAGCAGCTTGGGAGCGGGAGGCGTTGGAGATACGCAGTATTTT
CASSLGAGGVGDTQYF
>NA|TRBV19|TRBJ2-7|once
TGTGCCAGTAGTATGGGAAGGCGGGCCTACGAGCAGTACTTC
CASSMGRRAYEQYF
>TRBD1|TRBV2|TRBJ1-4|NA
TGTGCCAGCAGAGATGGGACAGGTTATGAAAAACTGTTTTTT
CASRDGTGYEKLFF
>TRBD1|TRBV7-6|TRBJ2-3|NA
TGTGCCAGCAGATCGACAGGGGGCACAGATACGCAGTATTTT
CASRSTGGTDTQYF
>NA|TRBV6-5|TRBJ2-7|NA
TGTGCCAGCAGTTACTCATTCGGAGGGGAGCAGTACTTC
CASSYSFGGEQYF
>NA|TRBV29-1|TRBJ2-1|NA
TGCAGCGTTGAAGGCGGGTTGAATGAGCAGTTCTTC
CSVEGGLNEQFF
>NA|TRBV29-1|TRBJ1-2|NA
TGCAGCGTTGTGGGAGGCGGTGGCTACACCTTC
CSVVGGGGYTF
>NA|TRBV30|TRBJ2-7|NA
TGTGCCTGGCAGGGTATCGCTTACGAGCAGTACTTC
CAWQGIAYEQYF
>NA|TRBV7-3|TRBJ2-7|NA
TGTGCCAGCAGCTTACAAGGGGGGGACGAGCAGTACTTC
CASSLQGGDEQYF
>TRBD1|TRBV7-9|TRBJ1-2|NA
TGTGCCAGCAGCTTGAGCATGACCAAACAGGGGAACTATGGCTACACCTTC
CASSLSMTKQGNYGYTF
>TRBD1|TRBV10-1|TRBJ1-1|NA
TGCGCCAGCAGTGTCGGACAGGGGGCGCGTGGGAACACTGAAGCTTTCTTT
CASSVGQGARGNTEAFF
>NA|TRBV7-8|TRBJ2-7|NA
TGTGCCAGCAGCATCACTAGCACGGGCTCCTACGAGCAGTACTTC
CASSITSTGSYEQYF
>TRBD1|TRBV27|TRBJ2-2|once
TGTGCCAGTGGCATACAGGGGTCCAGAACCGGGGAGCTGTTTTTT
CASGIQGSRTGELFF
>NA|TRBV4-1|TRBJ2-2|NA
TGCGCCAGCAGCCATAGCCCAAGACGGAACACCGGGGAGCTGTTTTTT
CASSHSPRRNTGELFF